These 14 T cell receptor beta chains were sequenced from one sample in a study of monozygotic twins with inflammatory bowel disease. TCRdb reprocessed the 5' RACE reads and reports one entry per CDR3 protein, with no DNA. This sample's table has about 160,000 distinct CDR3 sequences. Material for sequencing was blood. The receptors originated from a human donor with ulcerative colitis or Crohn's disease, or a healthy co-twin of an affected twin (not recorded which).

J is TRBJ1-2 and V is TRBV27; TCRdb reports TRBD1, a call that lacks DNA to check it against. The CDR3 runs 15 residues. Germline V lookup: CDR1 MNHEY, CDR2 SMNVEV (reference sequence). CDR3 region: CASRGNFDRADGYTF.

The chain joins TRBV19 to TRBJ1-4. Germline V CDR1 and CDR2: LNHDA, SQIVND (reference sequence). The CDR3 loop spans 15 amino acids. The CDR3 loop is CASSTQAPTNEKLFF.

This chain connects TRBV20-1 to TRBJ2-2; lacking DNA, the TRBD1 call made by TCRdb goes unchecked. Germline V lookup: CDR1 DFQATT, CDR2 SNEGSKA (reference sequence). This CDR3 contains 15 residues. The CDR3 here is CSARQQGKDTGELFF.

The CDR3 reads CASRQTGGKSQPQHF. The gene calls are TRBV7-8 and TRBJ1-5; TCRdb gives TRBD1 as the D gene, but with no DNA this cannot be confirmed. Germline CDR1 reads SGHVS; CDR2 reads FQNEAQ. The CDR3 contains 15 residues.

This rearrangement joins TRBV7-9 to TRBJ2-5; the D gene TCRdb calls, TRBD1, cannot be checked with no DNA. The germline V gene encodes CDR1 SEHNR and CDR2 FQNEAQ (reference sequence). The CDR3 contains 14 residues. The chain's CDR3 is CASSLAGTQETQYF. Full variable domain (rest looked up from reference TRBV7-9 and TRBJ2-5): DTGVSQNPRHKITKRGQNVTFRCDPISEHNRLYWYRQTLGQGPEFLTYFQNEAQLEKSRLLSDRFSAERPKGSFSTLEIQRTEQGDSAMYLCASSLAGTQETQYFGPGTRLLVL.

J is TRBJ1-1 and V is TRBV28; the D gene TCRdb calls, TRBD1, cannot be checked with no DNA. The length of the CDR3 is 19 residues. Germline-derived CDR1 and CDR2 are MDHEN and SYDVKM. Here the CDR3 reads CASSLGTGGDGGKHGKLFF. Filled out from reference TRBV28 and TRBJ1-1, the complete variable domain reads DVKVTQSSRYLVKRTGEKVFLECVQDMDHENMFWYRQDPGLGLRLIYFSYDVKMKEKGDIPEGYSVSREKKERFSLILESASTNQTSMYLCASSLGTGGDGGKHGKLFFGQGTRLTVV.

The genes are TRBV7-3 and TRBJ2-1. Germline V CDR1 and CDR2: SGHTA, FQGTGA. The CDR3 runs to 14 residues. This CDR3 reads CASSVGHSYNEQFF. The full variable domain, completed using reference TRBV7-3 and TRBJ2-1, is GAGVSQTPSNKVTEKGKYVELRCDPISGHTALYWYRQSLGQGPEFLIYFQGTGAADDSGLPNDRFFAVRPEGSVSTLKIQRTERGDSAVYLCASSVGHSYNEQFFGPGTRLTVL.

This clonotype is identified as medium-sized from frequency. This chain joins TRBV3-1 and TRBJ2-3; the D call from TCRdb, TRBD2, cannot be confirmed without DNA. The CDR3 is made up of 18 amino acids. Germline V gene sequence: CDR1 LGHDT, CDR2 YNNKEL (reference sequence). The CDR3 reads CASSQDWGTSGGTDTQYF.

This chain links TRBV27 with TRBJ2-3; TCRdb lists TRBD1, though no DNA is available to test this call. This CDR3 is 16 amino acids long. In germline, CDR1 is MNHEY, CDR2 SMNVEV (reference sequence). CDR3 in amino acids: CASSLTQGTSTDTQYF.

This rearrangement joins TRBV2 to TRBJ2-3; TCRdb selects TRBD1, and the lack of DNA leaves this call unchecked. The germline CDR1 and CDR2 sequences are SNHLY and FYNNEI. This CDR3 contains 12 residues. The CDR3 region is CASREGADTQYF.

V is TRBV7-6 and J is TRBJ2-3; TCRdb's D gene call, TRBD2, goes unchecked for lack of DNA. Germline CDR1 SGHVS, CDR2 FNYEAQ. This CDR3 spans 15 amino acids. CDR3 sequence reads: CASSTSPSPLGTQYF. Full variable domain (outside the CDR3, taken from reference TRBV7-6 and TRBJ2-3): GAGVSQSPRYKVTKRGQDVALRCDPISGHVSLYWYRQALGQGPEFLTYFNYEAQQDKSGLPNDRFSAERPEGSISTLTIQRTEQRDSAMYRCASSTSPSPLGTQYFGPGTRLTVL.

This chain links TRBV2 with TRBJ2-2; the D call from TCRdb, TRBD1, cannot be confirmed without DNA. Germline-derived CDR1 and CDR2 are SNHLY and FYNNEI. This CDR3 is 15 amino acids long. This CDR3 reads CASLARGEGTGELFF.

The chain links TRBV5-6 to TRBJ2-5; TCRdb indicates TRBD2, and absent DNA this call remains unverified. CDR1 and CDR2 from the germline V gene are SGHDT and YYEEEE. The CDR3 runs 15 residues. The CDR3 here is CASSLAGLSQETQYF.

This chain uses TRBV28 with TRBJ2-6; the D call of TRBD1 rests on TCRdb alone, since no DNA is present to check it. Germline V gene sequence: CDR1 MDHEN, CDR2 SYDVKM. The CDR3 loop spans 17 amino acids. The CDR3 spells CASRPGQGWVGANVLTF.